The entry below gives a single T cell receptor beta chain sequence along with its context. Data came from immunoSEQ multiplex PCR; TCRdb stores just in-frame clones and leaves some out. Here the sample spans 70,000 or so clones, about nine tenths being singletons. This entry belongs to a study of T cell responses to AZD1222 COVID-19 vaccine. CDR1 and CDR2 (germline): SGHTA, FQGNSA. This CDR3 region has 14 residues. The junction had 6 bases not matched to a gene; V was cut back by 1 base and J by 7 bases. This clonotype was obtained from an adult in good health. V and J are TRBV7-2 and TRBJ2-7; 8 bases match TRBD2. The material was peripheral blood, obtained on day 0 of AZD1222 vaccination. In DNA, the CDR3 is TGTGCCAGCAGCTTAGTAGAGGGGACTAGTGAGCAGTACTTC. Protein: CASSLVEGTSEQYF. Drawing the rest from reference TRBV7-2 and TRBJ2-7, the complete variable domain is GAGVSQSPSNKVTEKGKDVELRCDPISGHTALYWYRQSLGQGLEFLIYFQGNSAPDKSGLPSDRFSAERTGGSVSTLTIQRTQQEDSAVYLCASSLVEGTSEQYFGPGTRLTVT.